These 14 T cell receptor beta chains originate from one sample sequenced in a study of T cell changes during pregnancy in multiple sclerosis. TCRdb's copy holds only in-frame clones and misses some; the assay was immunoSEQ multiplex PCR. The repertoire holds about 79,000 clones, with approximately 90% as singletons. Sequencing used CD4+ T cells from peripheral blood mononuclear cells, obtained in the second trimester of pregnancy. The origin of the receptors is a female donor with multiple sclerosis, enrolled in a pregnancy study.

The chain joins TRBV9 to TRBJ2-7; the match to TRBD2 covers 7 bases. Germline-derived CDR1 and CDR2 are SGDLS and YYNGEE. Trimming cost V 0 bases and J 2 bases; bases outside gene matches: 5. This CDR3 comprises 15 residues. The CDR3 loop is CASSVEVGGPYEQYF. DNA of the CDR3: TGTGCCAGCAGCGTAGAAGTGGGAGGGCCCTACGAGCAGTACTTC.

The rearrangement links TRBV7-2 to TRBJ1-1; D not certain. Germline V lookup: CDR1 SGHTA, CDR2 FQGNSA. Trimming stripped 8 bases from V and 7 bases from J, with 14 bases between. The CDR3 has 12 residues. CDR3 in amino acids: CASVYGEGEAFF. The DNA of the CDR3 is TGTGCCAGCGTCTACGGGGAGGGTGAAGCTTTCTTT.

The V call is TRBV5-1, the J call TRBJ2-7, with a tentative D call TRBD2 (7 bases). CDR1 is SGHRS, CDR2 YFSETQ, per germline. This CDR3 comprises 14 residues. The V and J ends lost 2 bases and 3 bases respectively, with 12 bases between them. This CDR3 is CASSLGGASYEQYF. In DNA form, the CDR3 reads TGCGCCAGCAGCTTAGGGGGGGCCAGCTACGAGCAGTACTTC.

This clone has just one count. The chain uses TRBV30 and TRBJ1-2; 9 bases are a match to TRBD1. V lost 1 base, J lost 9 bases, and 9 bases stayed unmatched. The CDR3 totals 14 residues. From germline, CDR1 is GTSNPN and CDR2 SVGIG (reference sequence). In DNA form, the CDR3 reads TGTGCCTGGAGTGCCGGACAGGGGAAATTAAGCTACACCTTC. Protein product: CAWSAGQGKLSYTF.

The chain combines TRBV2 with TRBJ2-3; D unclear. V dropped 4 bases and J dropped 1 base, with 9 bases sitting between them. This CDR3 has 14 amino acids. CDR1 and CDR2 (germline): SNHLY, FYNNEI. The CDR3 reads CASSGRTGTDTQYF. The CDR3 DNA follows: TGTGCCAGCAGTGGTCGAACGGGCACAGATACGCAGTATTTT.

This rearrangement joins TRBV19 to TRBJ1-2; a possible D gene is TRBD1 (6 bases). Trimming left V 7 bases short and J 0 bases short, with 15 bases between. The CDR3 is made up of 15 amino acids. Germline V CDR1 and CDR2: LNHDA, SQIVND (reference sequence). For the CDR3, the DNA is TGTGCCAGTACCCCAGGACAGTATCCTAACTATGGCTACACCTTC. This gives the protein CASTPGQYPNYGYTF.

The chain carries TRBV9 and TRBJ2-3; 11 bases match TRBD2. The CDR3 contains 15 residues. Germline values: CDR1 SGDLS, CDR2 YYNGEE. V dropped 2 bases and J dropped 6; count of bases not matched to a gene: 5. The CDR3 is CASSVLAGGLDTQYF. In DNA form, the CDR3 reads TGTGCCAGCAGCGTCTTAGCGGGGGGGCTGGATACGCAGTATTTT.

This rearrangement joins TRBV7-9 to TRBJ1-6; TRBD1 agrees at 7 bases. This CDR3 is built from 13 residues. With 4 bases clipped from V and 12 bases from J, the junction kept 6 bases outside the gene matches. CDR1 is SEHNR and CDR2 is FQNEAQ in the germline V gene (reference sequence). In DNA form, the CDR3 reads TGTGCCAGCAGCTCTGGACAGGACGTACCCCTCCACTTT. This encodes CASSSGQDVPLHF.

The rearrangement links TRBV6-5 to TRBJ2-7, with a possible D match to TRBD2 (6 bases). The CDR3 extends over 14 amino acids. V lost 4 bases and J 1 base, leaving 11 bases between the germline ends. Germline loops: CDR1 MNHEY, CDR2 SVGAGI. Here the CDR3 reads CASSLAGRSYEQYF. The CDR3 nucleotides are TGTGCCAGCAGTTTGGCGGGAAGGTCCTACGAGCAGTACTTC.

This chain links TRBV11-3 with TRBJ1-1, with D tentatively TRBD1 (5 bases). Germline CDR1 SGHNT, CDR2 YENEEA. The CDR3 is made up of 14 amino acids. V shed 5 bases and J shed 1 base, with 11 bases lying between them. This CDR3 is CASSPRQGNTEAFF. DNA for the CDR3: TGTGCCAGCAGCCCCCGGCAGGGGAACACTGAAGCTTTCTTT. The whole variable domain, filled in from reference TRBV11-3 and TRBJ1-1, reads EAGVVQSPRYKIIEKKQPVAFWCNPISGHNTLYWYLQNLGQGPELLIRYENEEAVDDSQLPKDRFSAERLKGVDSTLKIQPAELGDSAVYLCASSPRQGNTEAFFGQGTRLTVV.

DNA for the CDR3: TGTGCCAGCAGCTTAGAAAGGGACAGGGACGCTTTCTTT. It encodes CASSLERDRDAFF. This chain joins TRBV7-6 and TRBJ1-1; TRBD1 aligns across 9 bases. The CDR3 runs 13 residues. Germline V lookup: CDR1 SGHVS, CDR2 FNYEAQ. With V trimmed by 1 base and J by 11 bases, 5 bases remained unmatched. Full variable domain (missing parts from reference TRBV7-6 and TRBJ1-1): GAGVSQSPRYKVTKRGQDVALRCDPISGHVSLYWYRQALGQGPEFLTYFNYEAQQDKSGLPNDRFSAERPEGSISTLTIQRTEQRDSAMYRCASSLERDRDAFFGQGTRLTVV.

V gene TRBV7-3 combines with J gene TRBJ2-5; 9 bases fit TRBD2. V shed 5 bases, J shed 0 bases, and the junction held 4 bases outside the gene matches. Germline V lookup: CDR1 SGHTA, CDR2 FQGTGA. The CDR3 has 15 amino acids. For the CDR3, the DNA is TGTGCCAGCAGCAAGACTAGCGGATACCAAGAGACCCAGTACTTC. Protein sequence: CASSKTSGYQETQYF.

This rearrangement joins TRBV7-9 to TRBJ2-1; possible D gene TRBD1, 6 bases. This CDR3 contains 12 residues. The V gene lost 8 bases and the J gene lost 13 bases, with 18 bases spanning the gap. Germline CDR1 reads SEHNR; CDR2 reads FQNEAQ (reference sequence). CDR3 region: CASQGFVYKQFF. In DNA, the CDR3 is TGTGCCAGCCAGGGGTTCGTCTACAAACAGTTCTTC.

The J gene is TRBJ2-2, the V gene TRBV10-1, with 12 positions matching TRBD1. The CDR3 is made up of 16 amino acids. CDR1 is WNHNN and CDR2 is SYGVQD in the germline V gene (reference sequence). With 10 bases clipped from V and 7 bases from J, the junction kept 13 bases outside the gene matches. CDR3 region: CANDLRDRGHGGELFF. CDR3 bases: TGCGCCAACGACCTTCGGGACAGGGGGCATGGCGGGGAGCTGTTTTTT.